This entry concerns a single T cell receptor (beta chain). The data are from a study of T cell changes during pregnancy in multiple sclerosis. The CDR3 length is 15 residues. The germline V and J ends were trimmed by 2 bases and 0 bases, with 9 bases remaining between them. Germline CDR1 is SGHRS and CDR2 is YFSETQ. Sequencing was performed with immunoSEQ multiplex PCR; in TCRdb, only in-frame clones are kept and a portion is missing. Here the sample spans 50,000 to 80,000 clones, roughly 92% being singletons. Sequenced material: peripheral blood, taken in the second trimester of pregnancy. This sequence originates from a female donor with multiple sclerosis, enrolled in a pregnancy study. V is TRBV5-1 and J is TRBJ1-5; a weak D match, TRBD1 (5 bases). In DNA, the CDR3 is TGCGCCAGCAGCTTCTCGGGGGATAGCAATCAGCCCCAGCATTTT. Residues: CASSFSGDSNQPQHF.